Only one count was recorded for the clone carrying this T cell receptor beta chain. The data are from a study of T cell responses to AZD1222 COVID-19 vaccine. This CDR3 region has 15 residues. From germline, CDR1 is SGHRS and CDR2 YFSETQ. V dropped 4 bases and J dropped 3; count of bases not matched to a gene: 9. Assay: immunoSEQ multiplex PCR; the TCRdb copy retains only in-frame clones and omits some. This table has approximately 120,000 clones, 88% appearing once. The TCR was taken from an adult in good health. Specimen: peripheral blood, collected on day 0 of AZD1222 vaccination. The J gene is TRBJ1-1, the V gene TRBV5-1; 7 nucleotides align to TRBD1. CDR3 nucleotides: TGCGCCAGCAGCGTGACAGGGAGGGGTGACACTGAAGCTTTCTTT. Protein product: CASSVTGRGDTEAFF.